The following is a T cell receptor beta chain sequence with its context. Its target is unknown. The record originates from a study of blood T cells in healthy people across ages. There were healthy Caucasian individuals from Russia, aged about 6 to 95, serving as donors. It was roughly 10 milliliters of peripheral blood that were drawn from each donor. Researchers isolated at least 6 million PBMCs per sample. Then a second PCR, running roughly 6 to 11 cycles, was carried out with a sample-barcoded 5' primer and a J-beta primer mix. Each CDR3 protein is one row after TCRdb ran MiXCR on the 5' RACE reads. The data show about 1,400,000 distinct CDR3 sequences, around 39% seen once. Study-wide results and limits: Roughly linear declines in TCR beta diversity per million T cells occurred with age.

Germline CDR1 is GTSNPN and CDR2 is SVGIG (reference sequence). The CDR3 is 12 residues long. Trimming shortened V by 2 bases and J by 7 bases, and 9 bases separated the two germline ends. The rearrangement uses TRBV30 and TRBJ1-5; D unclear. Material: blood. The clonotype originates from a woman aged 18-29 years in good health. The CDR3 DNA sequence: TGTGCCTGGAGTCCTAGAGGGCAGCCCCAGCATTTT. Translating it yields CAWSPRGQPQHF.